Each of the 27 T cell receptor beta chains below was sequenced from the same sample in a study of Graves' ophthalmopathy and Graves' hyperthyroidism. Researchers took RNA transcripts and amplified TCR beta CDR3 regions from them. RT-PCR was first run with HTBI primers, then multiplex PCR in a second round. Each CDR3 protein gets one entry after TCRdb re-called the multiplex PCR reads with MiXCR. The sample records 500,000 to 800,000 distinct CDR3 sequences, under 50% being singletons. The sample was peripheral blood. These receptors all stem from an adult man with Graves' ophthalmopathy.

This chain links TRBV7-3 with TRBJ2-2, with 12 bases lining up with TRBD1. There are 15 residues in the CDR3. The junction had 6 bases not matched to a gene; V was cut back by 8 bases and J by 5 bases. In germline, CDR1 is SGHTA, CDR2 FQGTGA. CDR3 residues: CASRLGQGATGELFF. The CDR3 nucleotides are TGTGCCAGCCGCCTGGGACAGGGGGCGACCGGGGAGCTGTTTTTT.

V usage is TRBV25-1 and J usage is TRBJ2-3, with D perhaps TRBD1 (6 bases). Deletions cut 6 bases from V and 6 bases from J, with 16 bases between. There are 14 residues in the CDR3. The germline CDR1 and CDR2 sequences are MGHDK and SYGVNS. The CDR3 region has the DNA TGTGCCAGCAGCTCGACAGGTCGGTCGGATACGCAGTATTTT. Translated, it gives CASSSTGRSDTQYF.

This clonotype was seen repeatedly, ten times or more. The chain joins TRBV20-1 to TRBJ2-7, with a tentative D call TRBD2 (6 bases). V lost 3 bases to trimming and J lost 2 bases, with 17 bases between them. This CDR3 has 15 amino acids. Germline V gives CDR1 DFQATT, CDR2 SNEGSKA (reference sequence). CDR3 sequence reads: CSARSSGLATYEQYF. The CDR3 DNA reads as TGCAGTGCTAGGAGCTCTGGTCTAGCGACCTACGAGCAGTACTTC.

The sample holds a few counts of this clonotype. The V and J genes are TRBV4-1 and TRBJ2-7, with D possibly TRBD2 on 5 matching bases. V lost 0 bases, J lost 1 base, and 13 bases lay in between. The CDR3 contains 16 residues. Germline V lookup: CDR1 MGHRA, CDR2 YSYEKL. Here the CDR3 reads CASSQDTGLRSYEQYF. The DNA of the CDR3 is TGCGCCAGCAGCCAAGATACGGGGTTAAGGTCCTACGAGCAGTACTTC.

Worth noting for this clonotype: A junction boundary mismatches the germline segment, possibly from a read error. The chain uses TRBV7-3 and TRBJ2-5; 8 bases agree with TRBD1. Germline CDR1 SGHTA, CDR2 FQGTGA. The CDR3 spans 16 residues. The CDR3: CASSALQGEVWETQYF. CDR3 nucleotide sequence: TGCGCCAGCAGCGCATTACAGGGGGAGGTATGGGAGACCCAGTACTTC.

With respect to this clonotype: A much larger clone lies one base from this, so it may be a read error. The V gene is TRBV12-3 or TRBV12-4, the J gene TRBJ2-7; 9 bases map to TRBD1. The ends lost 2 bases at V and 1 base at J; junction bases unmatched: 3. This CDR3 is 15 amino acids long. The DNA for the CDR3 is TGTGCCAGCAGTTTAAGGACAGGGGTTTCCTACGAGCAGTACGTC. It specifies CASSLRTGVSYEQYV.

Notes on this clonotype: This may arise from a read error, as a much more abundant clone is one base away. This chain joins TRBV5-1 and TRBJ2-7; perhaps TRBD2 as D (6 bases). V lost 1 base to trimming and J lost 6 bases, with 8 bases between them. The CDR3 sequence is 12 residues long. CDR1 is SGHRS and CDR2 is YFSETQ in the germline V gene. CDR3 DNA sequence: TGCGCCAGCAGCTTGATCGGGGGCGAGCAGTACTTC. Protein product: CASSLIGGEQYF.

Many counts were recorded for this clonotype. In DNA, the CDR3 is TGTGCCAGCAGCTTACGAGGGGGAAAGGCCTACGAGCAGTACTTC. Encoded protein: CASSLRGGKAYEQYF. V is TRBV7-3 and J is TRBJ2-7; possibly TRBD1 for D (6 bases). Trimming removed 2 bases from V and 2 bases from J, with 13 bases in between. This CDR3 region has 15 residues. CDR1 and CDR2 from the germline V gene are SGHTA and FQGTGA.

In its sample, this clonotype was seen once. Given a much more abundant clone one base away, this may be a read error. The rearrangement uses TRBV7-2 and TRBJ2-3; TRBD2 matches 13 bases. The CDR3 runs to 15 residues. Germline CDR1 is SGHTA and CDR2 is FQGNSA. J lost 8 bases, V lost 3 bases, and 5 bases had no gene match. Here the CDR3 reads CASSFFTSGGGTQYF. The DNA of the CDR3 is TGTGCCAGCAGCTTCTTTACTAGCGGGGGGGGTACGCAGTATTTT.

This clonotype was found many times. CDR3 sequence: CASPGGGVYEQYF. As DNA, the CDR3 is TGTGCCTCGCCGGGGGGCGGGGTCTACGAGCAGTACTTC. The rearrangement uses TRBV10-3 and TRBJ2-7; weak D call: TRBD2 (7 bases). The CDR3 has 13 amino acids. CDR1 and CDR2 (germline): ENHRY, SYGVKD. V was trimmed by 11 bases and J by 3 bases, leaving 17 bases between them.

The chain combines TRBV25-1 with TRBJ1-2; D gene unclear. Trimming cost V 8 bases and J 4 bases, with 23 bases left between them. The CDR3 length is 16 residues. Germline CDR1 is MGHDK and CDR2 is SYGVNS. CDR3 sequence reads: CASVVRQAQGFYGYTF. CDR3 sequence (DNA): TGTGCCAGCGTTGTACGGCAGGCCCAAGGGTTCTATGGCTACACCTTC.

The chain employs TRBV7-9 and TRBJ2-3; TRBD2 matches at 10 bases. V lost 11 bases and J lost 7; bases outside the gene matches: 12. The germline V gene has CDR1 SEHNR and CDR2 FQNEAQ (reference sequence). CDR3 length: 14 residues. CDR3 DNA: TGTGCCTGCCCCGGGGCTAGCGGGGGTAATACGCAGTATTTT. Translation: CACPGASGGNTQYF.

There are a few counts of this clonotype. This chain connects TRBV4-3 to TRBJ2-5, with D perhaps matching TRBD1 (5 bases). CDR1 is LGHNA and CDR2 is YSLEER in the germline V gene. Trimming removed 0 bases at V and 1 base at J, with 9 bases between. The CDR3 runs 15 residues. CDR3: CASSQDLTVQETQYF. The CDR3 DNA sequence: TGCGCCAGCAGCCAAGATTTGACAGTCCAAGAGACCCAGTACTTC.

This clonotype was seen at least ten times. The chain carries TRBV20-1 and TRBJ1-3; 7 bases agree with TRBD1. In germline, CDR1 is DFQATT, CDR2 SNEGSKA (reference sequence). This CDR3 spans 14 amino acids. V was clipped by 4 bases and J by 0 bases; unmatched bases: 3. DNA for the CDR3: TGCAGTGCTACCCGGGACAGCTCTGGAAACACCATATATTTT. This translates into CSATRDSSGNTIYF.

The chain combines TRBV25-1 with TRBJ2-7, with D perhaps TRBD1 (6 bases). The V and J ends lost 6 bases and 4 bases respectively, with 16 bases between them. The CDR3 is made up of 14 amino acids. Germline values: CDR1 MGHDK, CDR2 SYGVNS. This chain's CDR3 is CASSQERGTYEQYF. CDR3 in DNA: TGTGCCAGCAGCCAAGAAAGGGGGACATACGAGCAGTACTTC.

This clonotype occurred a few times. The chain recombines TRBV29-1 with TRBJ1-2; 8 nucleotides match TRBD1. V lost 8 bases to trimming and J lost 8 bases; unmatched junction nucleotides: 16. This CDR3 comprises 14 residues. The V gene's germline CDR1 is SQVTM and CDR2 ANQGSEA. The CDR3 sequence: CSLVPGDRTRGYTF. The CDR3 DNA sequence: TGCAGCTTGGTACCCGGGGACAGGACGCGAGGCTACACCTTC.

The chain recombines TRBV24-1 with TRBJ2-7; D remains ambiguous. With 6 bases removed from V and 7 bases from J, the gap between germline ends came to 9 bases. CDR1 is KGHDR and CDR2 is SFDVKD in the germline V gene. This CDR3 is built from 11 residues. The DNA for the CDR3 is TGTGCCACCAGTTCTCACAATGAGCAGTACTTC. Its translation is CATSSHNEQYF.

Many counts were recorded for this clonotype. The rearrangement uses TRBV5-1 and TRBJ1-1; possibly TRBD1 for D (5 bases). Trimming shortened V by 1 base and J by 3 bases, and 10 bases separated the two germline ends. The CDR3 extends over 14 amino acids. Germline CDR1 SGHRS, CDR2 YFSETQ. This chain's CDR3 is CASSLLGTDTEAFF. The CDR3 DNA is TGCGCCAGCAGCTTGTTGGGGACCGACACTGAAGCTTTCTTT.

This clonotype was counted at least ten times. The V and J genes are TRBV9 and TRBJ2-5; TRBD2 aligns across 13 bases. Germline V gene sequence: CDR1 SGDLS, CDR2 YYNGEE. The CDR3 covers 16 residues. Trimming cost V 2 bases and J 2 bases; bases outside gene matches: 3. The CDR3 spells CASSVTSGRVQETQYF. CDR3 in DNA: TGTGCCAGCAGCGTTACTAGCGGGAGGGTACAAGAGACCCAGTACTTC.

The table lists this clonotype with many counts. The V call is TRBV11-2, the J call TRBJ2-5; D unresolved. The V and J ends lost 3 bases and 6 bases respectively, with 14 bases between them. The germline CDR1 and CDR2 sequences are SGHAT and FQNNGV. This CDR3 comprises 14 residues. CDR3 nucleotides: TGTGCCAGCAGCTTCACGAGAGGTTCAAAGACCCAGTACTTC. It codes for CASSFTRGSKTQYF. The full variable domain, its missing parts supplied by reference TRBV11-2 and TRBJ2-5, is EAGVAQSPRYKIIEKRQSVAFWCNPISGHATLYWYQQILGQGPKLLIQFQNNGVVDDSQLPKDRFSAERLKGVDSTLKIQPAKLEDSAVYLCASSFTRGSKTQYFGPGTRLLVL.

This clonotype was seen only once. The rearrangement links TRBV2 to TRBJ2-3, with 7 bases aligning to TRBD2. With V trimmed by 6 bases and J by 3 bases, 3 bases remained unmatched. This CDR3 has 13 residues. The germline V gene encodes CDR1 SNHLY and CDR2 FYNNEI. CDR3 nucleotide sequence: TGTGCCAGCAGCTTACTAGCGACAGATACGCAGTATTTT. It is translated as CASSLLATDTQYF.

This clonotype has just a few counts. The CDR3 loop reads CASSLEGQGWTEAFF. CDR3 coding DNA: TGCGCCAGCAGCTTGGAGGGACAGGGCTGGACTGAAGCTTTCTTT. V and J are TRBV5-1 and TRBJ1-1, with 9 bases identical to TRBD1. The CDR3 is made up of 15 amino acids. V lost 0 bases, J lost 5 bases, and 5 bases stayed unmatched. The germline V gene encodes CDR1 SGHRS and CDR2 YFSETQ.

V and J are TRBV6-5 and TRBJ1-2, with D maybe TRBD1 (6 bases). The CDR3 spans 13 residues. Germline V gene lookup returns CDR1 MNHEY and CDR2 SVGAGI. Trimming shortened V by 4 bases and J by 8 bases, and 14 bases separated the two germline ends. The CDR3 loop reads CASSSTGLTGYTF. CDR3 DNA: TGTGCCAGCAGTTCGACAGGCCTTACAGGCTACACCTTC.

The rearrangement uses TRBV7-9 and TRBJ1-4, with D possibly being TRBD1 (5 bases). The V and J ends lost 5 bases and 3 bases respectively, with 19 bases between them. The CDR3 is 17 amino acids. The germline V gene encodes CDR1 SEHNR and CDR2 FQNEAQ (reference sequence). For the CDR3, the DNA is TGTGCCAGCAGCCCCAAGGTGGGGGTTGAAGCTAATGAAAAACTGTTTTTT. As protein: CASSPKVGVEANEKLFF.

There are a few counts of this clonotype. The chain links TRBV20-1 to TRBJ1-6; 7 bases agree with TRBD1. Germline assignment: CDR1 DFQATT and CDR2 SNEGSKA (reference sequence). CDR3 length: 16 residues. Trimming at V came to 0 bases and at J to 0 bases, leaving 2 bases not matched to a gene. CDR3 in amino acids: CSARDGQVSYNSPLHF. In DNA, the CDR3 is TGCAGTGCTAGAGATGGACAGGTCTCCTATAATTCACCCCTCCACTTT.

The chain carries TRBV4-1 and TRBJ1-5; D is unresolved. Trimming removed 1 base from V and 1 base from J, with 8 bases in between. Germline V gene sequence: CDR1 MGHRA, CDR2 YSYEKL. The CDR3 length is 15 residues. The DNA of the CDR3 is TGCGCCAGCAGCCAAGTCTATAAAAGCAATCAGCCCCAGCATTTT. It yields the protein CASSQVYKSNQPQHF.

V is TRBV20-1 and J is TRBJ1-2, with 7 bases lining up with TRBD1. V lost 3 bases and J lost 5; bases outside the gene matches: 9. Per germline, CDR1 DFQATT and CDR2 SNEGSKA (reference sequence). The CDR3 has 14 amino acids. The CDR3 loop is CSASGQAFGYGYTF. CDR3 coding DNA: TGCAGTGCTAGTGGACAGGCCTTCGGATATGGCTACACCTTC.